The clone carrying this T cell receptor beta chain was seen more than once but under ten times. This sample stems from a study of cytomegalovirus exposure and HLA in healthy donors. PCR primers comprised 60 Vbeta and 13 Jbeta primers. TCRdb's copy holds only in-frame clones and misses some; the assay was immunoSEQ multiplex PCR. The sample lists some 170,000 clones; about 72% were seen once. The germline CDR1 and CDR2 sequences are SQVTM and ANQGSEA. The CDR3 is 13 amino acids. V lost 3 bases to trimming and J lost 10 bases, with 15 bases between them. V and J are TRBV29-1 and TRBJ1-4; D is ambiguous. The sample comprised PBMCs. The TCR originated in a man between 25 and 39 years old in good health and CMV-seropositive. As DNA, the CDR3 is TGCAGCGTTGAGGTCGGGGTGGGCGGAAAACTGTTTTTT. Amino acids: CSVEVGVGGKLFF.